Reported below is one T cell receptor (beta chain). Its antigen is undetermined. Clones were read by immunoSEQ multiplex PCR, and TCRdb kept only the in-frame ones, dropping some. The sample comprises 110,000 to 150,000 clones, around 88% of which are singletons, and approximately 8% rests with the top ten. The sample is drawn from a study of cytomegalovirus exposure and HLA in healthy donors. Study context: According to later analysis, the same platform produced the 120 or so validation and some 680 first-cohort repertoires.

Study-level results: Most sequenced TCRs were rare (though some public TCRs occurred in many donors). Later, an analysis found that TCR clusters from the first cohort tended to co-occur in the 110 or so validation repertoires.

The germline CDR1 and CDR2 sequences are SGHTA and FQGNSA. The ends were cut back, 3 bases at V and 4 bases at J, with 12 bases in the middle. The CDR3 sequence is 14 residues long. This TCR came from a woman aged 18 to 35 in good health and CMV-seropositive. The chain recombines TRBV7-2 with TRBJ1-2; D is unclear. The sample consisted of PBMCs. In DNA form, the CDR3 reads TGTGCCAGCAGCTTGCTAGCGGACCTCTATGGCTACACCTTC. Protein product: CASSLLADLYGYTF.